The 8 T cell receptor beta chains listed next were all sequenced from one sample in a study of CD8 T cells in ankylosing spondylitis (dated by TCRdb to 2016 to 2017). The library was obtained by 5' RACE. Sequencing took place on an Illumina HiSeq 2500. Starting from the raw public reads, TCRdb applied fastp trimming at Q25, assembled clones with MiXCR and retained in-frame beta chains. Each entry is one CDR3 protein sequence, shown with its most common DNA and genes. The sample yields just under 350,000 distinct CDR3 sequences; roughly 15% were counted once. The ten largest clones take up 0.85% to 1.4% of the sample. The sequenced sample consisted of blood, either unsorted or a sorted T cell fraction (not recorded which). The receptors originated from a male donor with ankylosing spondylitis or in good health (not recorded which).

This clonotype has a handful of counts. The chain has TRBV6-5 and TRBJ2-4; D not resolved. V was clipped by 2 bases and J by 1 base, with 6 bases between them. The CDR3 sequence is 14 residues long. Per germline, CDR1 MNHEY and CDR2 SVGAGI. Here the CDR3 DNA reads TGTGCCAGCAGTTACGGTTCTGCCAAAAACATTCAGTACTTC. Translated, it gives CASSYGSAKNIQYF.

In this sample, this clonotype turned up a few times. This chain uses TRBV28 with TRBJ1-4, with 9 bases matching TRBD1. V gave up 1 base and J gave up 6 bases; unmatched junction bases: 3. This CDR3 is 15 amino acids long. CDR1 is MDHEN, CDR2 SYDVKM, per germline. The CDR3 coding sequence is TGTGCCAGCAGTTTATCCGGGACAGGGTATGAAAAACTGTTTTTT. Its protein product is CASSLSGTGYEKLFF.

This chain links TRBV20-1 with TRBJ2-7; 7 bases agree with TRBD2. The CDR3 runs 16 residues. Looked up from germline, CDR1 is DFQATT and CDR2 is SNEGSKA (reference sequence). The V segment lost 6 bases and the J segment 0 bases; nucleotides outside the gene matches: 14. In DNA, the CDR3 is TGCAGTGCAGAGCTAGCGCCAGCGGGACTCTCCTACGAGCAGTACTTC. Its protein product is CSAELAPAGLSYEQYF.

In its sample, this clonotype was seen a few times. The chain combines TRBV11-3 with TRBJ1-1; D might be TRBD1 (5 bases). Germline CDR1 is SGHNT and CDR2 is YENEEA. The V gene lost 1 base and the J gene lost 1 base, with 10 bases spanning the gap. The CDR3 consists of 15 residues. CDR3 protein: CASSLGGAANTEAFF. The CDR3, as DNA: TGTGCCAGCAGCTTAGGAGGGGCAGCGAACACTGAAGCTTTCTTT. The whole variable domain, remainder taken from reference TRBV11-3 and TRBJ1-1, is EAGVVQSPRYKIIEKKQPVAFWCNPISGHNTLYWYLQNLGQGPELLIRYENEEAVDDSQLPKDRFSAERLKGVDSTLKIQPAELGDSAVYLCASSLGGAANTEAFFGQGTRLTVV.

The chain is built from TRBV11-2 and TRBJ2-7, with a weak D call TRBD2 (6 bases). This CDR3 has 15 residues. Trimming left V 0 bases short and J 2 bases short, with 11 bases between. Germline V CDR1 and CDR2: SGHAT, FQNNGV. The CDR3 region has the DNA TGTGCCAGCAGCTTAGAAGGCGGGGTCCCCTACGAGCAGTACTTC. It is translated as CASSLEGGVPYEQYF.

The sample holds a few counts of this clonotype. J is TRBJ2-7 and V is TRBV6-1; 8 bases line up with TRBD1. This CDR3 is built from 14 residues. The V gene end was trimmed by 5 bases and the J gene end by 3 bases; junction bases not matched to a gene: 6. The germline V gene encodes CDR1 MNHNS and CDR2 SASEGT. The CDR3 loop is CASSLGQGLYEQYF. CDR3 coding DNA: TGTGCCAGCAGTCTTGGACAGGGCCTCTACGAGCAGTACTTC.

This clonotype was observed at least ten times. The CDR3 protein is CASSSSGRRNNEQFF. The CDR3 DNA reads TGTGCCAGCAGTTCCAGCGGGAGAAGGAACAATGAGCAGTTCTTC. The chain joins TRBV12-3 or TRBV12-4 to TRBJ2-1; 8 bases are shared with TRBD2. The CDR3 length is 15 residues. J lost 5 bases, V lost 4 bases, and 7 bases had no gene match.

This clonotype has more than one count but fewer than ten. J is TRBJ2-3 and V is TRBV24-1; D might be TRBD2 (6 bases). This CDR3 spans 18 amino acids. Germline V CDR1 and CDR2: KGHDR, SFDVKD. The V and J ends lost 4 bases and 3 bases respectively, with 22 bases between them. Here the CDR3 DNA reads TGTGCCACCAGTGACCCCGGGACTCCCAATGCAGGAACAGATACGCAGTATTTT. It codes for CATSDPGTPNAGTDTQYF.